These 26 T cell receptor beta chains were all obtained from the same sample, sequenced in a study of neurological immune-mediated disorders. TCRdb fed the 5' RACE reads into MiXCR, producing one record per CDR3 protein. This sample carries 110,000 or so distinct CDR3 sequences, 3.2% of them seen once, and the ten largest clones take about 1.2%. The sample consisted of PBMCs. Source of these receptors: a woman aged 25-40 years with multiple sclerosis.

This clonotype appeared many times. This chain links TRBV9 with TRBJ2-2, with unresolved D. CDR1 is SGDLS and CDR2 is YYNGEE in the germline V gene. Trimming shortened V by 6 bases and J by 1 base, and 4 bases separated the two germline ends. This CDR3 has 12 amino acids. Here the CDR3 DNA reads TGTGCCAGCAAGAAGAACACCGGGGAGCTGTTTTTT. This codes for CASKKNTGELFF.

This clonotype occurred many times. CDR3 bases: TGCGCCAGCAGCCACCCGGGACTAGCGGGACACACCGGGGAGCTGTTTTTT. Its protein is CASSHPGLAGHTGELFF. The chain couples TRBV5-1 to TRBJ2-2; 13 bases line up with TRBD2. Germline CDR1 SGHRS, CDR2 YFSETQ. The CDR3 covers 17 residues. Trimming cost V 4 bases and J 3 bases; bases outside gene matches: 6.

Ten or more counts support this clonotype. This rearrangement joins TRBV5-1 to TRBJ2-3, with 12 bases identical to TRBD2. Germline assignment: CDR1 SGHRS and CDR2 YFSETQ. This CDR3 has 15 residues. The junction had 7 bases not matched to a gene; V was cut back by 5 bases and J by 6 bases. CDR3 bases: TGCGCCAGCAGTCGACTAGCGGGAGTGGTGGATACGCAGTATTTT. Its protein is CASSRLAGVVDTQYF.

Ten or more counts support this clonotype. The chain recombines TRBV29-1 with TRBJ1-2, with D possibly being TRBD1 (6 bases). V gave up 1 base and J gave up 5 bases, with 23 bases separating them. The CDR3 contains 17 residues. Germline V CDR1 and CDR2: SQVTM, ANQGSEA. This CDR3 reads CSVEVNRGQPDGYGYTF. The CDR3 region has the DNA TGCAGCGTTGAAGTAAACCGCGGACAGCCGGATGGGTATGGCTACACCTTC.

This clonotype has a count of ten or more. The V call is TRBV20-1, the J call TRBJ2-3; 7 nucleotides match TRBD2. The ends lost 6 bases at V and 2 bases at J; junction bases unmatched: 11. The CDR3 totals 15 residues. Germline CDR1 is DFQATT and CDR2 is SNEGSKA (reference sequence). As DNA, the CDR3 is TGCAGTGCCATATTACTAGCGCGAACCACAGATACGCAGTATTTT. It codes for CSAILLARTTDTQYF.

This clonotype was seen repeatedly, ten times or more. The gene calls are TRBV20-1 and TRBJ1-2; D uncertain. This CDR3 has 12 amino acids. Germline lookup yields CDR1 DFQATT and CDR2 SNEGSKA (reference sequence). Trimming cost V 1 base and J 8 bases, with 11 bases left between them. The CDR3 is CSARVWGVGYTF. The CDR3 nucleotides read TGCAGTGCTAGAGTTTGGGGTGTGGGCTACACCTTC.

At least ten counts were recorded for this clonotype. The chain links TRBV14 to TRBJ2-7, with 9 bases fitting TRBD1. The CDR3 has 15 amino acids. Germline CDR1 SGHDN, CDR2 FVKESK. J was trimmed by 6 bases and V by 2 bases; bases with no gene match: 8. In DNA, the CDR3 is TGTGCCAGCAGCCAACGAAGGACAGGGGCCGTCGAGCAGTACTTC. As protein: CASSQRRTGAVEQYF. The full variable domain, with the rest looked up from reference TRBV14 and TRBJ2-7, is EAGVTQFPSHSVIEKGQTVTLRCDPISGHDNLYWYRRVMGKEIKFLLHFVKESKQDESGMPNNRFLAERTGGTYSTLKVQPAELEDSGVYFCASSQRRTGAVEQYFGPGTRLTVT.

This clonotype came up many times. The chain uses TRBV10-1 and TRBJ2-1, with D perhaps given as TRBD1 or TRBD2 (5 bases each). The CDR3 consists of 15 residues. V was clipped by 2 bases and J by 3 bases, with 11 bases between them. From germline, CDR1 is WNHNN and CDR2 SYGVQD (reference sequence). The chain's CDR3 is CASSEGTTDYNEQFF. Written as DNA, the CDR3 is TGCGCCAGCAGTGAGGGGACCACCGACTACAATGAGCAGTTCTTC.

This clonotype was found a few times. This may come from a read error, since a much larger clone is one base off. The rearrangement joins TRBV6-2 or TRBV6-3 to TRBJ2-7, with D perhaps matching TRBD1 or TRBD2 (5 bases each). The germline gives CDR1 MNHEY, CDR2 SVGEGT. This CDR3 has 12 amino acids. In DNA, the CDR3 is TGTGACGGCGGAGTGGGGGCCTACGAGCAGTACTTC. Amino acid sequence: CDGGVGAYEQYF.

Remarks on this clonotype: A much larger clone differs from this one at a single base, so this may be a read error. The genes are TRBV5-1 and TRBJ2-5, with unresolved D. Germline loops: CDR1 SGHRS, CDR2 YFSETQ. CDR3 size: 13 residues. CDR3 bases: TGCGCCAGCAGCTTAAGACACGACGAGAACCAGTACTTC. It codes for CASSLRHDENQYF.

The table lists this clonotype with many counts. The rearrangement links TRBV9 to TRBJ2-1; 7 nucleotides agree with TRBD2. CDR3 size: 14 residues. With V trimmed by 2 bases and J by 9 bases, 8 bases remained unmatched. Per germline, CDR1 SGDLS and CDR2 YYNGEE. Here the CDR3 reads CASSVGGSIGEQFF. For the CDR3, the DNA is TGTGCCAGCAGCGTTGGCGGGAGTATTGGTGAGCAGTTCTTC.

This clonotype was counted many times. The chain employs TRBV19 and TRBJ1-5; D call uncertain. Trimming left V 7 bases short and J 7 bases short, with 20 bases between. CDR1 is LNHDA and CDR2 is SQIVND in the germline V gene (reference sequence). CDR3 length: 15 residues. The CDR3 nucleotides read TGTGCCAGTATTACCGACACCGACTCGTCCCAGCCCCAGCATTTT. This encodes CASITDTDSSQPQHF.

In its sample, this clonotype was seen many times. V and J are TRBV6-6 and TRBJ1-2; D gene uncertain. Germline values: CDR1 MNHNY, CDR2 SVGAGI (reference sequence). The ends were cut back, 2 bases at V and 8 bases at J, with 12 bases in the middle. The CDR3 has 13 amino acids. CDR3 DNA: TGTGCCAGCAGTTACGGGGAGGGAGACGGCTACACCTTC. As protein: CASSYGEGDGYTF.

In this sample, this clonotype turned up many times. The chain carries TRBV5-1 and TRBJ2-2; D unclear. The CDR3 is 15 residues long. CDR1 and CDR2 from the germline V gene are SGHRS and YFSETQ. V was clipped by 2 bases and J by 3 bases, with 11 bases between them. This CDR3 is CASSFGRKDTGELFF. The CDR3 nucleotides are TGCGCCAGCAGCTTCGGCCGAAAGGACACCGGGGAGCTGTTTTTT.

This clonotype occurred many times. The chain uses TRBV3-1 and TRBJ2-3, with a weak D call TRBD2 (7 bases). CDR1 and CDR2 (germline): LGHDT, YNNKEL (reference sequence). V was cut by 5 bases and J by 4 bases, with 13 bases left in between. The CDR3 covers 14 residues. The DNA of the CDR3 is TGTGCCAGCAGCTGGACTAGACAGGCAGATACGCAGTATTTT. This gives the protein CASSWTRQADTQYF.

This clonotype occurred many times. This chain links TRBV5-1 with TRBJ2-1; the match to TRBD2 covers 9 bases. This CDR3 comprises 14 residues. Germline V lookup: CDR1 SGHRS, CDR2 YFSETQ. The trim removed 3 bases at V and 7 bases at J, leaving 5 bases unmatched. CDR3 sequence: CASSWRGGGNEQFF. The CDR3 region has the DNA TGCGCCAGCAGCTGGCGGGGGGGCGGTAATGAGCAGTTCTTC.

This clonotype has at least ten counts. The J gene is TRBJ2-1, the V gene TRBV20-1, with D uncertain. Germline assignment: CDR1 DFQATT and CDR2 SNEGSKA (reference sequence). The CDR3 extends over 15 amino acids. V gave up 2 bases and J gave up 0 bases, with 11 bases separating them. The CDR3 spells CSARHAPSSYNEQFF. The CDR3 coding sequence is TGCAGTGCTAGACACGCCCCAAGCTCCTACAATGAGCAGTTCTTC.

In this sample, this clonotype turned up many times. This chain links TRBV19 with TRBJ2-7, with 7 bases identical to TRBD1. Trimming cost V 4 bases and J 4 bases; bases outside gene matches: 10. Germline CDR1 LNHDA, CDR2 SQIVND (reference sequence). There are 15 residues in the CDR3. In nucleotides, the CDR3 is TGTGCCAGTAGTACCGACTTGGGACAGATTTACGAGCAGTACTTC. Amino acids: CASSTDLGQIYEQYF.

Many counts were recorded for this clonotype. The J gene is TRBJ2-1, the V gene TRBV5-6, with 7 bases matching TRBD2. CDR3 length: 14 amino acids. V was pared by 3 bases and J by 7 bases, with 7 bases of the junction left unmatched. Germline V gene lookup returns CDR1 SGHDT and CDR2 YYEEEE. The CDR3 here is CASSWGGGRNEQFF. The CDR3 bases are TGTGCCAGCAGCTGGGGCGGGGGTCGGAATGAGCAGTTCTTC.

The chain's CDR3 is CASSPLRGTDTQYF. The CDR3 nucleotides are TGTGCCAGCAGCCCGCTACGGGGCACAGATACGCAGTATTTT. The rearrangement joins TRBV3-1 to TRBJ2-3; D is undetermined. Per the germline V gene, CDR1 is LGHDT and CDR2 is YNNKEL (reference sequence). This CDR3 spans 14 amino acids. Trimming took 4 bases from V and 1 from J, leaving 9 bases between them.

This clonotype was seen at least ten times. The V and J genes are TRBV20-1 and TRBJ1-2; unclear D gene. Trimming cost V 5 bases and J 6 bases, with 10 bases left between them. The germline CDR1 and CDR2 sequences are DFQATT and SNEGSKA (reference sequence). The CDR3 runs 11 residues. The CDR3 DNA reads TGCAGTGCTTACTCCCAGAATGGCTACACCTTC. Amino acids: CSAYSQNGYTF.

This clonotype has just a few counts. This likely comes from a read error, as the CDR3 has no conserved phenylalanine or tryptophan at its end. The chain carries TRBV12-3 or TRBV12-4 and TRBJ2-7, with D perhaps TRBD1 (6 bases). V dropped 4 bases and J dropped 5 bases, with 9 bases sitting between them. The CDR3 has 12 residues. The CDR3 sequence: CASSSHRDEQYC. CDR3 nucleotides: TGTGCCAGCAGTTCTCACAGGGACGAGCAGTACTGC.

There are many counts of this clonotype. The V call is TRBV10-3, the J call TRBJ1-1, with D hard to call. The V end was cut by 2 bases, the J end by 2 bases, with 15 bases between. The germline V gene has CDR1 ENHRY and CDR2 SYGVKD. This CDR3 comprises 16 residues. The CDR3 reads CAISEEVAVFNTEAFF. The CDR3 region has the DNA TGTGCCATCAGTGAGGAGGTGGCGGTTTTCAACACTGAAGCTTTCTTT.

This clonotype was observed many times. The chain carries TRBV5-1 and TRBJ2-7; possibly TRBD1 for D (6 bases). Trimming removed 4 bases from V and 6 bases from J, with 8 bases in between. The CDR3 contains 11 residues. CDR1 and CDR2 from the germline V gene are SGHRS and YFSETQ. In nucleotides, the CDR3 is TGCGCCAGCAGCACAGGGCCCGAGCAGTACTTC. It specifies CASSTGPEQYF.

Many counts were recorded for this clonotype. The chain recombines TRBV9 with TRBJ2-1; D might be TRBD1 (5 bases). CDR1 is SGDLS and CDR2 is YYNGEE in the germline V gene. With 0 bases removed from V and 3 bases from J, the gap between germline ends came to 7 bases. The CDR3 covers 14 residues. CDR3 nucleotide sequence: TGTGCCAGCAGCGTAGAACAGGACTACAATGAGCAGTTCTTC. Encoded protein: CASSVEQDYNEQFF.

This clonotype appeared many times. The CDR3 DNA sequence: TGCGCCAGCAGCCAAGACGGGCAGAGAAATGAAAAACTGTTTTTT. Translating gives CASSQDGQRNEKLFF. The chain employs TRBV4-3 and TRBJ1-4; D is undetermined. The V and J ends lost 0 bases and 5 bases respectively, with 10 bases between them. This CDR3 has 15 amino acids. Germline CDR1 reads LGHNA; CDR2 reads YSLEER.